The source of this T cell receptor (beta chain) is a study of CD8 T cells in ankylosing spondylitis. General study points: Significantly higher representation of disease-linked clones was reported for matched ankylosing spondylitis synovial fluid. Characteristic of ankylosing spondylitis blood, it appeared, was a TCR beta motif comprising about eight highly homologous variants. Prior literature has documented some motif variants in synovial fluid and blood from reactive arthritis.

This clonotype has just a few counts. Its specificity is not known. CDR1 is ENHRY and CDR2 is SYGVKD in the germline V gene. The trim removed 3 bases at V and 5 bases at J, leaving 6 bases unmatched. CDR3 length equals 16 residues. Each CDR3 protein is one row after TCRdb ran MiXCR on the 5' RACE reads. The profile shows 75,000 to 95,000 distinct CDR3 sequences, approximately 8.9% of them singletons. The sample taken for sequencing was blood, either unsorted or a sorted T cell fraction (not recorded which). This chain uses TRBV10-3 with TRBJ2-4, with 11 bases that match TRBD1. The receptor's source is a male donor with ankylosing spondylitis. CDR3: CAISDGTGGLENIQYF. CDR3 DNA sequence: TGTGCCATCAGTGACGGGACAGGGGGTCTGGAAAACATTCAGTACTTC.